Listed below are T cell receptor beta chains from one sample, sequenced in a study of CD8 T cells in Susac syndrome. Using its own MiXCR run on the immunoSEQ multiplex PCR reads, TCRdb lists one record per CDR3 protein. The sample carries about 53,000 distinct CDR3 sequences, just under 95% recorded once. The sequencing input was CD8+ T cells from PBMCs. Receptors originate from a human donor with Susac syndrome. Both conserved end residues are part of each CDR3. The D gene is left open where the match is weak. Not every row has a clone size; where given, it reads once, few, many or a size class.

TRBV19	TRBJ1-5	NA	TRBD1	TGTGCCATGGGGACAGGGAAGAATCAGCCCCAGCATTTT	CAMGTGKNQPQHF
TRBV7-9	TRBJ2-7	NA	NA	TGTGCCAGCAGCCCGGGCGGGGCGGGCGAGCAGTACTTC	CASSPGGAGEQYF
TRBV3-1	TRBJ2-7	NA	NA	TGTGCCAGCAGTACCGCCGGGCAGGGGCCCGACGAGCAGTACTTC	CASSTAGQGPDEQYF
TRBV12-3/TRBV12-4	TRBJ2-1	NA	NA	TGTGCCAGCAGTCCAAACCGATACAATGAGCAGTTCTTC	CASSPNRYNEQFF
TRBV19	TRBJ1-2	NA	NA	TGTGCCAGTAGTTTCTCCCCTTTTTCAGGGGTGGTTGATGGCTACACCTTC	CASSFSPFSGVVDGYTF
TRBV20-1	TRBJ1-4	NA	NA	TGCAGTGCTAGACCCACAGGCCATGGTCTCTATGAAAAACTGTTTTTT	CSARPTGHGLYEKLFF
TRBV7-8	TRBJ2-5	NA	TRBD2	TGTGCCAGCAGCTTAGGGCTAGCGGGGGGGCGGCAAGAGACCCAGTACTTC	CASSLGLAGGRQETQYF
TRBV6-6	TRBJ2-3	NA	NA	TGTGCCAGCAGTTACTCTCCTACAGACAGCACAGATACGCAGTATTTT	CASSYSPTDSTDTQYF
TRBV29-1	TRBJ1-2	few	NA	TGCAGCGTTGAAACTCGGTATGGCTACACCTTC	CSVETRYGYTF
TRBV30	TRBJ1-1	once	NA	TGTGCCTGGAGGACGGTGGACACTGAAGCTTTCTTT	CAWRTVDTEAFF
TRBV20-1	TRBJ2-7	NA	NA	TGCAGTGCCCCGACGCCGGGACGGCGAGGGGAGCAGTACTTC	CSAPTPGRRGEQYF
TRBV12-3/TRBV12-4	TRBJ2-3	NA	TRBD1	TGTGCCAGCAGTTTTTGGGGACAGGATCGAGATACGCAGTATTTT	CASSFWGQDRDTQYF
TRBV7-9	TRBJ1-5	NA	NA	TGTGCCAGCAGCTTACGGGATCAGCCCCAGCATTTT	CASSLRDQPQHF
TRBV15	TRBJ2-2	NA	TRBD2	TGTGCCACCAGCTGGAGCGGGGCACCACCCGGGGAGCTGTTTTTT	CATSWSGAPPGELFF